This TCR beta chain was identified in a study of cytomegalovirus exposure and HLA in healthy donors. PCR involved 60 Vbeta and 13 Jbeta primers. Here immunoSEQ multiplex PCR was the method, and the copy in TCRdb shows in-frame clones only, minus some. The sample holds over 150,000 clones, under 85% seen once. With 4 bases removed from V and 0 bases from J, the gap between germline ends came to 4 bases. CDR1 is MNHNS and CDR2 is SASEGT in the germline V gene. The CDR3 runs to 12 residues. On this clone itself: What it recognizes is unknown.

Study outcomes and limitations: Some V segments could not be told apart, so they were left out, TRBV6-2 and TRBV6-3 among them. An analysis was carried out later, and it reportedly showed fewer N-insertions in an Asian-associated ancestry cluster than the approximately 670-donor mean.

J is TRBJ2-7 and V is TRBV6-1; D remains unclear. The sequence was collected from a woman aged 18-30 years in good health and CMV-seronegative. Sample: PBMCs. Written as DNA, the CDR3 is TGTGCCAGCAGTGTCTACTCCTACGAGCAGTACTTC. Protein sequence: CASSVYSYEQYF.